The clone carrying this T cell receptor beta chain has a handful of counts. The sample comes from a study of blood T cell repertoires in COVID-19. Study summary: The study drew acute and convalescent COVID-19 samples from the United States, Italy and Spain. Nucleic acid was either cDNA or gDNA, and it came from T cells, B-cell-depleted T cells, or PBMCs.

In Seattle, patients joined the study during active infection and were tracked longitudinally. Some clones are missing from TCRdb's copy, which holds only in-frame ones; the method was immunoSEQ multiplex PCR. The sample has about 250,000 clones, more than 70% seen once. CDR1 MGHRA and CDR2 YSYEKL come from the germline V gene. J was trimmed by 0 bases and V by 0 bases; bases with no gene match: 9. This CDR3 has 18 residues. Sequenced material: peripheral blood. The chain couples TRBV4-1 to TRBJ1-1, with 8 bases identical to TRBD1. This receptor was taken from a woman younger than 45 with COVID-19, enrolled during active disease. Here the CDR3 DNA reads TGCGCCAGCAGCCAAGAACCCGACAGGGGTGACGTGAACACTGAAGCTTTCTTT. Its translation: CASSQEPDRGDVNTEAFF.